In this sample, the clone carrying this T cell receptor (beta chain) turned up a few times. Its antigen is undetermined. PCR was performed a second time for 7 to 11 cycles using a sample-barcoded 5' primer and a J-beta primer mix. One entry per CDR3 protein, called by TCRdb with MiXCR from the 5' RACE reads. Of fewer than 2,000,000 distinct CDR3 sequences listed, about two fifths were seen once; the top ten hold roughly 23%. These data originate in a study of blood T cells in healthy people across ages. Study as a whole: Every two T cells gave about one barcoded beta molecule via template switching. The study's findings and limits: Unsorted PBMC material precluded a definitive naive versus antigen-experienced comparison.

The receptor's source is a human donor in good health. Input material: blood.

The CDR3 DNA reads TGTGCCATCAGTGACCTTCGCACTAGCGGGGGCTACGAGCAGTACTTC. The encoded protein is CAISDLRTSGGYEQYF. V and J are TRBV10-3 and TRBJ2-5; 11 positions agree with TRBD2. The end of the DNA aligns better with TRBJ2-7, so the J call may be wrong. Germline CDR1 and CDR2: ENHRY and SYGVKD. The CDR3 extends over 16 amino acids.